What follows is one T cell receptor (beta chain) and its context. The target antigen is unknown. Trimming stripped 0 bases from V and 5 bases from J, with 4 bases between. This CDR3 contains 12 residues. CDR1 SGHNT and CDR2 YYREEE come from the germline V gene (reference sequence). This specimen comes from a study of human versus mouse CDR3 diversity and MHC coevolution. General observations from the study: Two of the three human donors had the lowest clonal inequality.

This table comes from immunoSEQ multiplex PCR, and its TCRdb copy is limited to in-frame clones, with some not included. In the table there are fewer than 80,000 clones, approximately 90% of which are singletons. Source material: naive CD4+ T cells from blood. Indicated subset: CD45RO-negative CD62L-positive naive CD4 T cells. This sequence originates from a person between 30 and 69 years old in good health. The gene calls are TRBV5-4 and TRBJ2-3; D remains unclear. CDR3 DNA: TGTGCCAGCAGCTTGGCAGGAGATACGCAGTATTTT. Translation: CASSLAGDTQYF.